This TCR beta chain was recovered during a study of monozygotic twins with inflammatory bowel disease. Study results and limitations: Clonotype sharing was lower in IBD patients than healthy twins, most markedly with disease activity.

The CDR3 sequence is 12 residues long. About this clonotype: Its antigen remains unidentified.

TCRdb reanalyzed the 5' RACE reads and collapses them to one entry per CDR3 protein, without DNA. This repertoire includes approximately 400,000 distinct CDR3 sequences. Input material: blood. This chain uses TRBV12-3 or TRBV12-4 with TRBJ1-2; TCRdb selects TRBD1, and the lack of DNA leaves this call unchecked. The receptor's source is a human donor with ulcerative colitis or Crohn's disease, or a healthy co-twin of an affected twin (not recorded which). The CDR3: CASSQGSNGYTF.